Shown below are 19 T cell receptor beta chains from a single sample sequenced in a study of blood T cells in healthy people across ages. Alongside a J-beta primer mix, a sample-barcoded 5' primer served in a second PCR lasting about 7 to 12 cycles. TCRdb redid the calling of the 5' RACE reads with MiXCR, one entry per CDR3 protein. This sample has roughly 1,500,000 distinct CDR3 sequences; 30% to 35% occur once, and the top ten carry approximately 10%. The sequenced sample consisted of blood. The receptors originated from a woman between 25 and 40 years old in good health.

This clonotype occurred a few times. The J gene is TRBJ1-1, the V gene TRBV7-9; D gene unclear. There are 15 residues in the CDR3. V was shortened by 1 base and J by 5 bases, with 14 bases between the two germline ends. Germline V gene sequence: CDR1 SEHNR, CDR2 FQNEAQ (reference sequence). CDR3 protein: CASSLVTPVGTEAFF. CDR3 in DNA: TGTGCCAGCAGCTTAGTAACCCCTGTTGGGACTGAAGCTTTCTTT.

This clonotype was observed a few times. The chain combines TRBV6-5 with TRBJ1-5; 8 nucleotides agree with TRBD1. V gave up 2 bases and J gave up 6 bases; unmatched junction bases: 6. In germline, CDR1 is MNHEY, CDR2 SVGAGI. The CDR3 sequence is 15 residues long. CDR3 sequence reads: CASSYDPGGSQPQHF. In nucleotides, the CDR3 is TGTGCCAGCAGTTACGATCCAGGGGGCAGTCAGCCCCAGCATTTT.

To note about this clonotype: A junction boundary mismatches the germline segment, possibly from a read error. The chain uses TRBV20-1 and TRBJ2-5; the match to TRBD1 covers 7 bases. The germline V gene encodes CDR1 DFQATT and CDR2 SNEGSKA (reference sequence). CDR3 length: 14 residues. CDR3 amino acids: CSARRGPGQEAQYF. In DNA form, the CDR3 reads TGCAGTGCTAGGAGGGGGCCCGGCCAAGAGGCCCAGTACTTC.

This clonotype has just a few counts. This rearrangement joins TRBV6-1 to TRBJ2-7, with D unclear. Germline assignment: CDR1 MNHNS and CDR2 SASEGT. The length of the CDR3 is 12 residues. V lost 1 base and J 9 bases, leaving 10 bases between the germline ends. The CDR3 sequence is CASSEERLGQYF. The CDR3 DNA is TGTGCCAGCAGTGAAGAAAGGTTAGGGCAGTACTTC.

Comments on this clonotype: This may arise from a read error, as a much more abundant clone is one base away. The V call is TRBV10-2, the J call TRBJ2-1; possible D gene TRBD2, 6 bases. The tail of the sequence fits TRBJ2-7 better, so the J call may be wrong. The germline CDR1 and CDR2 sequences are WSHSY and SAAADI. CDR3 length equals 16 residues. CDR3 sequence reads: CASQEGVGRQSYKQYF. CDR3 coding DNA: TGCGCCAGCCAGGAGGGAGTTGGACGTCAGAGCTACAAGCAGTACTTC.

CDR3 in amino acids: CASSFRDSGMDEQYF. Here the CDR3 DNA reads TGTGCCAGCAGCTTCCGGGATAGCGGGATGGACGAGCAGTACTTC. The chain couples TRBV7-9 to TRBJ2-4; 8 bases fit TRBD2. The DNA end lines up better with TRBJ2-7; the J call may be wrong. The CDR3 totals 15 residues. Germline V CDR1 and CDR2: SEHNR, FQNEAQ (reference sequence).

The J gene is TRBJ2-2, the V gene TRBV3-1; 13 bases fit TRBD2. V was clipped by 4 bases and J by 0 bases; unmatched bases: 11. This CDR3 has 20 amino acids. The germline V gene has CDR1 LGHDT and CDR2 YNNKEL (reference sequence). The CDR3 coding sequence is TGTGCCAGCAGCCCCTCCGCATTGGGACTAGCGGGAACGAACACCGGGGAGCTGTTTTTT. As protein: CASSPSALGLAGTNTGELFF.

This clonotype has a handful of counts. This chain uses TRBV10-3 with TRBJ1-5, with D uncertain. The CDR3 loop spans 16 amino acids. Trimming removed 0 bases from V and 0 bases from J, with 9 bases in between. Germline V gene lookup returns CDR1 ENHRY and CDR2 SYGVKD. The CDR3 nucleotides are TGTGCCATCAGTGAGTCCATAGGGTATAGCAATCAGCCCCAGCATTTT. It encodes CAISESIGYSNQPQHF.

This chain links TRBV7-9 with TRBJ2-3, with D possibly TRBD2 on 6 matching bases. CDR1 is SEHNR, CDR2 FQNEAQ, per germline (reference sequence). V lost 6 bases and J lost 2, with 21 bases in between. The CDR3 has 17 residues. The CDR3 region is CASSSGSSSSYTDTQYF. The CDR3 DNA reads TGTGCCAGCAGTTCCGGGAGTTCGTCCTCATACACAGATACGCAGTATTTT.

The rearrangement links TRBV6-6 to TRBJ2-3; 10 nucleotides align to TRBD2. In germline, CDR1 is MNHNY, CDR2 SVGAGI (reference sequence). The CDR3 spans 12 residues. V lost 6 bases to trimming and J lost 12 bases; unmatched junction nucleotides: 6. The CDR3 coding sequence is TGTGCCAGCAGGTTAGCGGGAGGTGATCAGTATTTT. Translation: CASRLAGGDQYF.

This clonotype occurred a few times. The chain links TRBV7-3 to TRBJ2-3; D is tentatively TRBD1 or TRBD2 (6 bases each). Germline CDR1 SGHTA, CDR2 FQGTGA. This CDR3 is 15 amino acids long. V was cut by 5 bases and J by 1 base, with 13 bases left in between. CDR3 in amino acids: CASSPGDSRTDTQYF. The CDR3 bases are TGTGCCAGCAGCCCAGGGGACTCTCGCACAGATACGCAGTATTTT.

There are a few counts of this clonotype. At one boundary the junction diverges from the germline segment, which might be a read error. This CDR3 reads CASSPPGGQETRYF. Here the CDR3 DNA reads TGTGCCAGCTCCCCCCCCGGGGGCCAAGAGACCCGGTACTTC. The rearrangement uses TRBV18 and TRBJ2-5; D is possibly TRBD1 or TRBD2 (6 bases each). Germline V gene sequence: CDR1 KGHSH, CDR2 LQKENI. CDR3 length equals 14 residues.

The chain couples TRBV11-2 to TRBJ2-2, with unresolved D. The CDR3 spans 16 residues. Germline V gene lookup returns CDR1 SGHAT and CDR2 FQNNGV. The germline V and J ends were trimmed by 6 bases and 1 base, with 15 bases remaining between them. The chain's CDR3 is CASSLTLRGNTGELFF. CDR3 DNA: TGTGCCAGCAGTCTCACGCTGCGCGGGAACACCGGGGAGCTGTTTTTT.

J is TRBJ2-7 and V is TRBV27; D is perhaps TRBD1 (5 bases). The CDR3 spans 15 residues. V lost 6 bases and J 4 bases, leaving 19 bases between the germline ends. Germline lookup yields CDR1 MNHEY and CDR2 SMNVEV (reference sequence). The CDR3 nucleotides read TGTGCCAGCAGAGCCTCGGACAATCCAGCATACGAGCAGTACTTC. It specifies CASRASDNPAYEQYF.

As to this clonotype: A much larger clone is a single base away; this may be a read error. This chain joins TRBV3-1 and TRBJ2-1; maybe TRBD1 (6 bases). The end of the DNA is better explained by TRBJ2-7, so the J call may be wrong. The CDR3 is 11 amino acids. From germline, CDR1 is LGHDT and CDR2 YNNKEL (reference sequence). CDR3 sequence reads: CATNWGREQYF. The CDR3 region has the DNA TGTGCCACCAATTGGGGGCGGGAGCAGTACTTC.

The chain employs TRBV5-1 and TRBJ2-3; 7 bases agree with TRBD1. CDR1 and CDR2 from the germline V gene are SGHRS and YFSETQ. This CDR3 spans 11 amino acids. V gave up 6 bases and J gave up 9 bases; unmatched junction bases: 4. The CDR3 sequence is CASTQQGTQYF. For the CDR3, the DNA is TGCGCCAGCACGCAACAGGGGACGCAGTATTTT.

The chain has TRBV9 and TRBJ2-3; no firm D call. The V gene lost 0 bases and the J gene lost 6 bases, with 8 bases spanning the gap. Looked up from germline, CDR1 is SGDLS and CDR2 is YYNGEE. This CDR3 comprises 13 residues. CDR3 sequence: CASSVVDKDTQYF. CDR3 nucleotides: TGTGCCAGCAGCGTAGTGGATAAGGATACGCAGTATTTT.

This clonotype was seen a handful of times. The rearrangement joins TRBV20-1 to TRBJ1-1; TRBD1 is a possible D gene (5 bases). The germline CDR1 and CDR2 sequences are DFQATT and SNEGSKA (reference sequence). V shed 6 bases and J shed 6 bases, with 14 bases lying between them. The CDR3 extends over 12 amino acids. CDR3 loop: CSARDGSPEAFF. The CDR3 DNA follows: TGCAGTGCCCGGGACGGGTCCCCTGAAGCTTTCTTT.

This clonotype has a handful of counts. The V gene is TRBV20-1, the J gene TRBJ2-3, with TRBD2 identical over 8 bases. V shed 4 bases, J shed 1 base, and the junction held 4 bases outside the gene matches. CDR1 and CDR2 from the germline V gene are DFQATT and SNEGSKA (reference sequence). The CDR3 sequence is 14 residues long. CDR3 protein: CSANDGGGTDTQYF. DNA for the CDR3: TGCAGTGCTAACGACGGGGGGGGCACAGATACGCAGTATTTT.